This record covers a single T cell receptor (beta chain). The CDR3 length is 17 residues. The V gene's germline CDR1 is KGHSH and CDR2 LQKENI. The J segment lost 6 bases and the V segment lost 0 bases, leaving 9 bases of the junction unmatched. This specimen comes from a study of beta chain features in type 1 diabetes. The isolated RNA, all of it, was reverse transcribed, so expressed TCRB transcripts were what got sequenced. The average read count of naive, central memory and regulatory T cell samples was around 3.8 million. TCRdb's table, derived via immunoSEQ multiplex PCR, lists solely in-frame clones and lacks some. This sample carries about 160,000 clones, just over 9% of them seen once, and the ten largest clones take over 2%. Stem cell-like memory, regulatory, central memory and naive CD4+ cells were sorted via CD45RO/CCR7/CD25/CD127/CD95/CD27.

The sample consisted of central memory CD4+ T cells from blood. This clonotype was sampled from a woman between 18 and 30 years old in good health. This rearrangement joins TRBV18 to TRBJ2-1; 9 bases agree with TRBD2. The CDR3 nucleotides read TGTGCCAGCTCACCACCGGGAAGCGGGGGGCAAGGCAATGAGCAGTTCTTC. This gives the protein CASSPPGSGGQGNEQFF.